The present T cell receptor beta chain was sequenced within a study of blood T cells in healthy people across ages. In germline, CDR1 is SQVTM, CDR2 ANQGSEA. V lost 7 bases, J lost 1 base, and 6 bases stayed unmatched. The CDR3 contains 15 residues. A J-beta primer mix and a sample-barcoded 5' primer were used in a second PCR of about 6 to 12 cycles. Every cDNA molecule carried a tag from a template-switch adaptor bearing 12 random nucleotides. Individual samples furnished no less than 2.5 million CDR3-containing paired-end reads apiece. TCRdb ran MiXCR on the 5' RACE reads and lists one entry per CDR3 protein. Of about 1.8 million distinct CDR3 sequences in the sample, roughly 50% were seen once.

The clonotype originates from a woman aged 40-49 years in good health. The sequencing sample was made of blood. This chain connects TRBV29-1 to TRBJ2-6, with 8 bases identical to TRBD1. CDR3 region: CSAGGTLSGANVLTF. CDR3 nucleotide sequence: TGCAGCGCAGGGGGCACCCTATCTGGGGCCAACGTCCTGACTTTC. The whole variable domain, filled in from reference TRBV29-1 and TRBJ2-6, reads SAVISQKPSRDICQRGTSLTIQCQVDSQVTMMFWYRQQPGQSLTLIATANQGSEATYESGFVIDKFPISRPNLTFSTLTVSNMSPEDSSIYLCSAGGTLSGANVLTFGAGSRLTVL.